The clone carrying this T cell receptor beta chain was seen a handful of times. Its antigen is currently unknown. Multiplex touch-down PCR with TRB-A/B primers amplified rearranged V-D-J TRB sequences. TCRdb re-derived calls from the multiplex PCR reads in MiXCR, one entry per CDR3 protein. This sample has approximately 20,000 distinct CDR3 sequences, with 37% found just once. The sample comes from a study of T cell repertoires in aging, cancer and after chemotherapy. Study-level background: The full dataset contained approximately 9.6 million TCR reads. Broader study findings: Rebound thymic output was suggested by rising median generation probability during chemotherapy in each cancer cohort. These repertoire data do not allow conclusions about immunological memory after chemotherapy. In healthy donors, age-related TCR diversity loss mainly reflected lost richness.

The V segment lost 8 bases and the J segment 0 bases; nucleotides outside the gene matches: 12. The CDR3 consists of 19 residues. Germline V gives CDR1 LNHDA, CDR2 SQIVND (reference sequence). The template was genomic DNA from peripheral blood, not RNA. This clonotype was sampled from a human donor with a solid tumor. The chain recombines TRBV19 with TRBJ2-3; 15 bases agree with TRBD2. Material for sequencing was blood. CDR3 nucleotide sequence: TGTGCCAGTCCTCGGACTAGCGGGAGGGGATGTCCTAGCACAGATACGCAGTATTTT. Protein: CASPRTSGRGCPSTDTQYF.